This note documents a single T cell receptor beta chain sequence. Sequencing was performed with immunoSEQ multiplex PCR; in TCRdb, only in-frame clones are kept and a portion is missing. The sample includes roughly 45,000 clones, 70% to 90% seen only once; the top ten take about 35%. V shed 6 bases and J shed 9 bases, with 15 bases lying between them. CDR3 length: 13 amino acids. Germline V gene data show CDR1 as WSHSY and CDR2 as SAAADI. The entry originates in a study of OX40 agonist ivuxolimab in advanced cancers. The TCR was taken from an adult with an advanced solid tumor such as melanoma, head and neck, liver or kidney cancer. Sequencing was performed on CD4+ or CD8+ T cells sorted from blood, taken in a trial of the OX40 agonist ivuxolimab. The rearrangement uses TRBV10-2 and TRBJ2-1, with unresolved D. The CDR3 loop reads CASSASALPEQFF. The CDR3 DNA follows: TGCGCCAGCAGCGCGAGCGCCCTCCCTGAGCAGTTCTTC.